Shown below are 5 T cell receptor beta chains from a single sample sequenced in a study of blood T cells in healthy people across ages. Next came a second PCR, run for about 7 to 12 cycles, which used a sample-barcoded 5' primer along with a J-beta primer mix. TCRdb processed the 5' RACE reads anew with MiXCR; each CDR3 protein has one entry. The table records 800,000 to 950,000 distinct CDR3 sequences, just under 30% of them present only once. In addition, the sample was reused for a study of T cells of mothers and their children.

Sequences were obtained from blood. The receptors were gathered from a middle-aged woman in good health.

This clonotype was picked up many times. This chain connects TRBV6-6 to TRBJ2-7, with D unclear. The ends were cut back, 6 bases at V and 9 bases at J, with 12 bases in the middle. Germline assignment: CDR1 MNHNY and CDR2 SVGAGI (reference sequence). This CDR3 comprises 11 residues. The CDR3 loop is CASRQMLGQYF. The CDR3, as DNA: TGTGCCAGCAGACAGATGCTCGGGCAGTACTTC.

This clonotype was counted many times. The chain couples TRBV12-3 or TRBV12-4 to TRBJ1-6, with D maybe TRBD1 (5 bases). The V gene lost 5 bases and the J gene lost 7 bases, with 12 bases spanning the gap. This CDR3 comprises 14 residues. The CDR3 bases are TGTGCCAGCAGTCGTAGGGGTGGGAATTCACCCCTCCACTTT. Protein sequence: CASSRRGGNSPLHF.

This clonotype was detected many times. A read error may produce the germline difference seen at one junction end. This sequence joins TRBV5-1 and TRBJ1-2, with TRBD1 matching 8 bases. CDR3 size: 14 residues. Germline-derived CDR1 and CDR2 are SGHRS and YFSETQ. The CDR3 sequence: CASSPGQANYGYTF. The CDR3 coding sequence is TGTGCCAGCAGCCCGGGACAGGCTAACTATGGCTACACCTTC.

A few counts support this clonotype. This chain links TRBV6-4 with TRBJ2-3, with a possible D match to TRBD1 (6 bases). V lost 8 bases and J 0 bases, leaving 12 bases between the germline ends. The CDR3 is made up of 14 amino acids. The germline CDR1 and CDR2 sequences are MRHNA and SNTAGT. The CDR3 nucleotides read TGTGCCAGCGAATCGGGGACAAGCACAGATACGCAGTATTTT. Translated, it gives CASESGTSTDTQYF.

The chain employs TRBV18 and TRBJ1-6, with a possible D match to TRBD1 (5 bases). Germline V gives CDR1 KGHSH, CDR2 LQKENI. The CDR3 extends over 15 amino acids. Trimming removed 4 bases from V and 6 bases from J, with 13 bases in between. The CDR3 DNA sequence: TGTGCCAGCTCACGGGACGGTAGCAGTAATTCACCCCTCCACTTT. Amino acid sequence: CASSRDGSSNSPLHF.